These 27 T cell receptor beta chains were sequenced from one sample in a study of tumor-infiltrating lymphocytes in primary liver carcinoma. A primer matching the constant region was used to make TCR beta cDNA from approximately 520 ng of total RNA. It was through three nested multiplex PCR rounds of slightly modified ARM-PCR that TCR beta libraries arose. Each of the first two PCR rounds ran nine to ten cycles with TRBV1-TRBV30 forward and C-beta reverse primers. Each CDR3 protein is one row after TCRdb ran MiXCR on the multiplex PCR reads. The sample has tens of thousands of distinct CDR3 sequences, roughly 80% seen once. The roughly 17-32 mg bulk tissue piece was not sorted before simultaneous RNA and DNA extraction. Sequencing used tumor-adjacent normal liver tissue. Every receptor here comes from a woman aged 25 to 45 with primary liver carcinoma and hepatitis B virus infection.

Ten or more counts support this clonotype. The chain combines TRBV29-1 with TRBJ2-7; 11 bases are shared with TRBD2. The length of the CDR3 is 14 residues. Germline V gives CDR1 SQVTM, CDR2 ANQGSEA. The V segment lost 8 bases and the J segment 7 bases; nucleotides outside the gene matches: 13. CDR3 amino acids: CSFRTSGSLKEQYF. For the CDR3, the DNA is TGCAGCTTCCGAACTAGCGGGAGTCTTAAGGAGCAGTACTTC.

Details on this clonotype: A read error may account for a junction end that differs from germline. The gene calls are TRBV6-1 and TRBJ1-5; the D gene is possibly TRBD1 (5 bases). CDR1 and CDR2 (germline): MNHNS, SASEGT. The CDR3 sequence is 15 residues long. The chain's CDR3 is CASSPPRGERRPQHF. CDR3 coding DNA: TGTGCCAGCAGTCCCCCTAGAGGGGAGAGGCGGCCCCAACATTTT.

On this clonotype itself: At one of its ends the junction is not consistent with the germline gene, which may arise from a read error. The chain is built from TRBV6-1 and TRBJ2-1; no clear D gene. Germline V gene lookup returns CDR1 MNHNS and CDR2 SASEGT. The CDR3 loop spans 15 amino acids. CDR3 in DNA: TGTGCCATCAGTGACGGCGGATGGGACTACAATGAGCAGTTCTTC. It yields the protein CAISDGGWDYNEQFF.

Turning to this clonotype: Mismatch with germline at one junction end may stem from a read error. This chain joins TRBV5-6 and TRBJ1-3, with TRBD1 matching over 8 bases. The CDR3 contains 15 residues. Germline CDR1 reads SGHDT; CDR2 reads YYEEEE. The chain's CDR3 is CASSTGTGSGNTLYF. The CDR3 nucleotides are TGTGCCAGCAGCACCGGGACAGGCTCTGGAAACACCCTATATTTT.

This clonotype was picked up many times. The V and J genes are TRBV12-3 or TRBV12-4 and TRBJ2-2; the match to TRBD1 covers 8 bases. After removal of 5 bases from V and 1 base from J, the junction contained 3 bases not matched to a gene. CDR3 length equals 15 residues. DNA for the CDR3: TGTGCCAGCAGTGCCGGGACAGGGAACACCGGGGAGCTGTTTTTT. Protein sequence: CASSAGTGNTGELFF.

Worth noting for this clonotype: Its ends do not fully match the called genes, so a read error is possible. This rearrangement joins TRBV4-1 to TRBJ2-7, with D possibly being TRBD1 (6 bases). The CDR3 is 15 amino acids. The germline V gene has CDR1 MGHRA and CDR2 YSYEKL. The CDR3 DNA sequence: TGTTCCGGCAGCCAAGTTTTTAGGGGGATCTACGAGCAGTACTTC. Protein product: CSGSQVFRGIYEQYF.

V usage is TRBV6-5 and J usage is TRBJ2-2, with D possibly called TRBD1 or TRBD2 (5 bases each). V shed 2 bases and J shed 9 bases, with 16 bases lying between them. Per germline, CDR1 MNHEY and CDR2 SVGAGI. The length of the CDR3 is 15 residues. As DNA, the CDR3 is TGTGCCAGCAGTTACAAGCCTCGGGGCACTTGGGAGCTGTTTTTT. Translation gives CASSYKPRGTWELFF.

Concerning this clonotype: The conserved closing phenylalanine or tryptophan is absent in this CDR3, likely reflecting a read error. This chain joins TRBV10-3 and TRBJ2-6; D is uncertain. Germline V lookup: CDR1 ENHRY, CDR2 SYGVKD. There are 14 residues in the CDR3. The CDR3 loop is CAISGPSAANVLTS. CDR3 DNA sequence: TGTGCCATCAGTGGCCCCTCTGCGGCCAACGTCCTGACTTCC.

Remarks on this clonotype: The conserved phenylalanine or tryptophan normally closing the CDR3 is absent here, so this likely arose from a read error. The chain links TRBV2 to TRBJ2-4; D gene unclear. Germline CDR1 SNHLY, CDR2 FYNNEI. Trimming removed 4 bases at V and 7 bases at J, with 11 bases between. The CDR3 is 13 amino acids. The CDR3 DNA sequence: TGTGCCAGCAGTGTTTCCGGGCTGAACATTCAGTACCTC. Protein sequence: CASSVSGLNIQYL.

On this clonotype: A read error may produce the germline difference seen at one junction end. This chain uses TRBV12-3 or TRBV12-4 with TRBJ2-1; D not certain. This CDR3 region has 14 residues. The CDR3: CANSSRVFLYEQFF. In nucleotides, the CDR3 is TGTGCCAACAGTTCCCGAGTATTCCTTTATGAGCAGTTCTTC.

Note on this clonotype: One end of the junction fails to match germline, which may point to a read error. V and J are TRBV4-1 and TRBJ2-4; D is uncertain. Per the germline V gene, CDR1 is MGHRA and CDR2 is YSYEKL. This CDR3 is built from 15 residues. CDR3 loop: CASSQDRLPQSIHYF. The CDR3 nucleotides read TGCGCCAGCAGCCAAGATCGGCTACCCCAAAGCATTCACTACTTC.

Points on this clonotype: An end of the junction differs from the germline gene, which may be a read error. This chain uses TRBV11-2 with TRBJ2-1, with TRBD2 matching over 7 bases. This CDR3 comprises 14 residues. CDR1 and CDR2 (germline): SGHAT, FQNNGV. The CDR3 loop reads CANSLGEGLNEQFF. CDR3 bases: TGTGCCAACAGCTTAGGGGAGGGGCTCAATGAGCAGTTCTTC.

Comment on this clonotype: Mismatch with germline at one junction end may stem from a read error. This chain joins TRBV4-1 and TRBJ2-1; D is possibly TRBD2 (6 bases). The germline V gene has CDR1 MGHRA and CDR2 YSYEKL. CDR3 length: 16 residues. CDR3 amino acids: CASGQAVTRDWNEQFF. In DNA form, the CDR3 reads TGCGCCAGCGGCCAAGCCGTGACTAGGGATTGGAATGAGCAGTTCTTC.

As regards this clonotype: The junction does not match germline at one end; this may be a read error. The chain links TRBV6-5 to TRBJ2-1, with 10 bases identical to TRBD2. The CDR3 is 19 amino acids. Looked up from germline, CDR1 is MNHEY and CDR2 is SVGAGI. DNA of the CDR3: TGTGCCTGCAGTTACTCGGGCGACGGGACTAGCGTAGTGTACAATGAGCAGTTCTTC. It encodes CACSYSGDGTSVVYNEQFF.

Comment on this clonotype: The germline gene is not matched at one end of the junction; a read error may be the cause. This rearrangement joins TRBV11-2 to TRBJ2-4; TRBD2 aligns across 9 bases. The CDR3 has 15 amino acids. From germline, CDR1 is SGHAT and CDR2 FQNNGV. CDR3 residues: CASSLTGLAKNTQYF. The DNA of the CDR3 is TGTGCCAGCAGTCTAACGGGACTAGCCAAGAACACTCAGTACTTC. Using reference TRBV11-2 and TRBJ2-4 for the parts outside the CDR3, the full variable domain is EAGVAQSPRYKIIEKRQSVAFWCNPISGHATLYWYQQILGQGPKLLIQFQNNGVVDDSQLPKDRFSAERLKGVDSTLKIQPAKLEDSAVYLCASSLTGLAKNTQYFGAGTRLSVL.

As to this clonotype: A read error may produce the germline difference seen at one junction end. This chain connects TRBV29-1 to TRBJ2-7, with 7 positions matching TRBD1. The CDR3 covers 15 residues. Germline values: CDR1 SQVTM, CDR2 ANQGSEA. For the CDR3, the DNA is TGCAGCTTTGAAGAGGAGACAGGGTTCTCGTGCGAACAGTACTTC. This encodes CSFEEETGFSCEQYF.

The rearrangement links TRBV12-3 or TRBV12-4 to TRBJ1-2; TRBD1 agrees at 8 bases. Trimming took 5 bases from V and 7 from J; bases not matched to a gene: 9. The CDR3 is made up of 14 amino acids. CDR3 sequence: CASSMRQGNGGYTF. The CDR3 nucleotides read TGTGCCAGCAGTATGCGACAGGGGAATGGTGGCTACACCTTC.

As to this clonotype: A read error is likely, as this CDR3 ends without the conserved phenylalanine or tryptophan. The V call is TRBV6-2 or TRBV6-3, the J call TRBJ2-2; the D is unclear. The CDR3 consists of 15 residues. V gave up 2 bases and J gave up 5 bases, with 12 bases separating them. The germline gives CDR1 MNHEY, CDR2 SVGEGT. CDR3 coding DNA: TGTGCCAGCAGTTACGGGTTGGAAGAGACCGGGGAGCTGTTTATT. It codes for CASSYGLEETGELFI.

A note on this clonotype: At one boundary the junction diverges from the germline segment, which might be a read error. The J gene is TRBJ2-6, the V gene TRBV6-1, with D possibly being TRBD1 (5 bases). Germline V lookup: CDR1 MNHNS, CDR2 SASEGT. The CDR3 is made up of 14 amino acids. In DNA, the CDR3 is TGTGCCAGCAGCGAACTTTCTGGGGCCAGCGTCCTGACTTTC. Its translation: CASSELSGASVLTF.

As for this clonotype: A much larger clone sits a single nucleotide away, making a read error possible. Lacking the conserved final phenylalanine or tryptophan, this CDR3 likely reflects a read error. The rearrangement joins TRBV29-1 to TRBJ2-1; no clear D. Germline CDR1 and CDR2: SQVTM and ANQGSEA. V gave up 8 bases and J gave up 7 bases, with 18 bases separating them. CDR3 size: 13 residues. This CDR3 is CSPAPTVVNEQFL. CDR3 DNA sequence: TGCAGCCCCGCGCCGACTGTAGTAAATGAGCAGTTCCTC.

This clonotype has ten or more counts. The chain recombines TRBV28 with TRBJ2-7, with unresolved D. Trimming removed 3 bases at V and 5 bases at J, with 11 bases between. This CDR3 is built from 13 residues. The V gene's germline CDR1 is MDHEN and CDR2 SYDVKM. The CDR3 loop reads CASSFSPANEQYF. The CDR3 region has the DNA TGTGCCAGCAGTTTTTCCCCGGCTAACGAGCAGTACTTC.

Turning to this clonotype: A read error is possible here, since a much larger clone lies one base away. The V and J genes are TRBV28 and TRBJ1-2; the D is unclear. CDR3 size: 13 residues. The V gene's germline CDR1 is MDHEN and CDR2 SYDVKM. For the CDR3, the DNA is TGTGCCAGCACTGTCCGGAGCTTCTATGGCTTCACCTTC. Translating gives CASTVRSFYGFTF.

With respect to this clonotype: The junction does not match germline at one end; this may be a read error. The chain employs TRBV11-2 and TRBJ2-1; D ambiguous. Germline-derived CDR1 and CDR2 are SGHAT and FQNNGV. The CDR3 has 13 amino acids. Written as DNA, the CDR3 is TGTGCCAGTAGCTTGTCGGTTATGAATGAGCAGTTCTTC. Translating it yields CASSLSVMNEQFF.

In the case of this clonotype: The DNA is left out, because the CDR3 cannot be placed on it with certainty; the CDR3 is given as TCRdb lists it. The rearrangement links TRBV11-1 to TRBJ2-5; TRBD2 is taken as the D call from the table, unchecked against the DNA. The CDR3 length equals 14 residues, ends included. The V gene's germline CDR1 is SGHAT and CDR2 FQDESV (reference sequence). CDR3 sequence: CTSSWAAGTGTQYF.

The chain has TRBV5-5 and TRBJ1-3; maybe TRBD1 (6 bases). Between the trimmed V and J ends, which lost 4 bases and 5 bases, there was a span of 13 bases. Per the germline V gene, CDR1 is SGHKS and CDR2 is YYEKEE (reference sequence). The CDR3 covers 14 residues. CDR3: CASSGGPDRNTIYF. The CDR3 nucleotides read TGTGCCAGCAGCGGGGGGCCGGACCGAAACACCATATATTTT.

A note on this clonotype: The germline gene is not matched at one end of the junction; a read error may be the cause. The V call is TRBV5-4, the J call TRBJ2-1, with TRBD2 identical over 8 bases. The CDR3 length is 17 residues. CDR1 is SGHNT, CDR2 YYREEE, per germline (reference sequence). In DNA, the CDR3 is TGTGCCAGCAGCGGGGTGTCAGCGGGAGTTTCGTACGATGAGCTGTTCTTC. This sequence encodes CASSGVSAGVSYDELFF.

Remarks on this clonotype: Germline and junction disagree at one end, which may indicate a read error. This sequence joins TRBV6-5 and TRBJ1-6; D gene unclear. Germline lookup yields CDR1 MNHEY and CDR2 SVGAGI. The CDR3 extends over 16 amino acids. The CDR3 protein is CASSKQSAIYNSPPNF. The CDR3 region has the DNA TGTGCCAGCAGTAAACAATCTGCTATATATAATTCACCCCCCAACTTT.